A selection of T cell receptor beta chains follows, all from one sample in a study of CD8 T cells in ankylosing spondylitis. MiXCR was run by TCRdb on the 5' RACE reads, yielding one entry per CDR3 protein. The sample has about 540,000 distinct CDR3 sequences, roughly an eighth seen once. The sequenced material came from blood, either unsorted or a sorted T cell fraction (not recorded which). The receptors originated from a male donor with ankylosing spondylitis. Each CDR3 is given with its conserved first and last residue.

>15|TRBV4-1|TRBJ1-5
CASSQLGGASQPQHF
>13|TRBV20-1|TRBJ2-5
CSARGPTGETQYF
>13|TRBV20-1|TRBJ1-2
CSARDAGAHGYTF
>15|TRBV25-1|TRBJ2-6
CASSRDRSGANVLTF
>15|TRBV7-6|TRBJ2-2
CASSPLRENTGELFF
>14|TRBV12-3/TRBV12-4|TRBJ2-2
CASSFRRSTGELFF
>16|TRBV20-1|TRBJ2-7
CSAPARLGGSFYEQYF
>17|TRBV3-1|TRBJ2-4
CASSRASGRLAKNIQYF
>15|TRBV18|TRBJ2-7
CASSPRWTETYEQYF
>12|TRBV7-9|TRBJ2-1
CASSPGPLGQFF
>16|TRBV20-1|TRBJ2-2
CSARELAGNLGGELFF
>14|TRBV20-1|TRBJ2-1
CSARAPMGVNEQFF
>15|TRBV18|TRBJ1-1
CASSPTPAGTTEAFF
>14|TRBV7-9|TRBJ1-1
CASIKQGLNTEAFF
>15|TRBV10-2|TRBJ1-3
CASRGLAGVGNTIYF
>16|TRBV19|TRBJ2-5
CASSIRTPNGQETQYF
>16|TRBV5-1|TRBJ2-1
CASSKGTEFSYNEQFF
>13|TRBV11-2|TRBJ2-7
CASSLDNLYEQYF
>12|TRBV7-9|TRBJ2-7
CASSLSQGRQYF
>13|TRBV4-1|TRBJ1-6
CASSQEAESPLHF
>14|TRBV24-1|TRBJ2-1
CATRGGRATNEQFF
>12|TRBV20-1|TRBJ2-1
CSARHEVGEQFF
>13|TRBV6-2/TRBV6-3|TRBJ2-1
CASSPMRKGEQFF
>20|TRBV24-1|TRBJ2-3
CATSGPVRVAGPGSADTQYF
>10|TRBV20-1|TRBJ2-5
CSAHKGTQYF
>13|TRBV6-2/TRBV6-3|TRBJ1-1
CASTLGRVTEAFF
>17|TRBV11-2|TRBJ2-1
CASSQTGYSGSSGEQFF
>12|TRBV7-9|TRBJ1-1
CASSTAGTEAFF
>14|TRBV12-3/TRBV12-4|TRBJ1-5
CASSYGVFSQPQHF
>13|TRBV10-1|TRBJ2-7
CASSGHTSYEQYF
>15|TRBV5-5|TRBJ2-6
CASSLAVSGANVLTF
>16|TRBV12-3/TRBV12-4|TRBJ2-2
CASTRRRGADTGELFF
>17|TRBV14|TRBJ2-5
CASSQDLRGTGKETQYF
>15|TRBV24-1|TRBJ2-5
CATSDFLGSTETQYF
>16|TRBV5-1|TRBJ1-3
CASSLGAGISGNTIYF
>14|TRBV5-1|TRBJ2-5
CASSTGQRHETQYF
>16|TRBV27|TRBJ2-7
CASSLSPDREGYEQYF
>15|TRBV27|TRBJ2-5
CASRRGDRRRETQYF
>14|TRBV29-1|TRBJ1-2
CSVTPGTASYGYTF
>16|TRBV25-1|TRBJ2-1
CASAGAAPLNYNEQFF
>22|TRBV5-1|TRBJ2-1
CASSRSMGVGTPRYSSYNEQFF
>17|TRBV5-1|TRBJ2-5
CASSVSWTRLYGETQYF
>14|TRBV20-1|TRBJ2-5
CSARKKRSQETQYF
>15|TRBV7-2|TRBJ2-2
CASSRGLRDTGELFF
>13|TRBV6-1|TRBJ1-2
CASSVTGVNGYTF
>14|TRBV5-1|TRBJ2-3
CASSPGQDTDTQYF
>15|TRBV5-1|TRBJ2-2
CASSFRQGHTGELFF
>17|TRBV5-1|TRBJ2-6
CASSFAGFSSGANVLTF
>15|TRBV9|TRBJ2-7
CASSIGTSGSYEQYF
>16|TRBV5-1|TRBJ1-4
CASSLGATGEGEKLFF
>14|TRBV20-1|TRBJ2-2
CSAKTGGNTGELFF
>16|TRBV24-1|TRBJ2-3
CALPMGGVGSTDTQYF
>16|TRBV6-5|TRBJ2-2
CASSFRPGLTTGELFF
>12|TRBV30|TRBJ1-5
CAWSGGFQPQHF
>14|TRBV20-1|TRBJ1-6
CSARTPGQGSPLHF
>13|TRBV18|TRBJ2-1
CASSPGPHNEQFF
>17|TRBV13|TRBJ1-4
CASSLGYFRGDGEKLFF
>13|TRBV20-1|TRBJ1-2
CSALVTGGGGYTF
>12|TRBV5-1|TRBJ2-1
CASSPEGNEQFF
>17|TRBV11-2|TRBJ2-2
CASSFPQAAPNTGELFF